This T cell receptor beta chain was observed in a study of cytomegalovirus exposure and HLA in healthy donors. Vbeta (60) and Jbeta (13) primers were used in the PCR. The assay was immunoSEQ multiplex PCR, and TCRdb's table has in-frame clones only and misses some. Of around 200,000 clones detected, about 80% appear once; the ten largest clones hold about 4%. Study-wide findings and caveats: Presence/absence analysis assumed near-uniform sequencing depth across donors. The study carried out a later analysis of TCR beta sequences. It associated some 18,000 of them with specific HLA alleles at a false discovery rate of 0.05.

V was clipped by 5 bases and J by 4 bases; unmatched bases: 8. The CDR3 runs 15 residues. Per germline, CDR1 SEHNR and CDR2 FQNEAQ (reference sequence). Points on this clone: Its antigen is unknown.

This receptor was obtained from a woman aged 55 to 70 in good health and CMV-seropositive. What was sequenced was PBMCs. The chain is built from TRBV7-9 and TRBJ2-3, with 8 bases lining up with TRBD2. The CDR3 protein is CASSPGVGGADTQYF. CDR3 DNA sequence: TGTGCCAGCAGCCCCGGTGTCGGGGGGGCAGATACGCAGTATTTT.